This TCR beta chain was captured by sequencing in a study of shared clonotypes between healthy human individuals. The wider study: Participating donors consisted of a couple of women and a few men aged 18 to 49. CD4 naive and memory got three plates each, CD8 naive two, CD8 memory one. Overall study results and limits: Blood was the only sampled material, and tissue repertoires likely differ. A reduction in generation probabilities was seen for non-shared clonotypes relative to those shared by all four donors.

The V gene's germline CDR1 is SGHVS and CDR2 FNYEAQ. The CDR3 runs to 15 residues. The V gene end was trimmed by 1 base and the J gene end by 2 bases; junction bases not matched to a gene: 5. Sequencing was performed with immunoSEQ multiplex PCR; in TCRdb, only in-frame clones are kept and a portion is missing. The sample holds 800,000 or so clones, roughly 96% seen once. As for this clone: Its antigen is not identified.

Naive-designated CD8 cells lacked CD45RO, were positively enriched for CCR7, and omitted terminally differentiated effector memory CD45RA+ cells. Sample: naive CD8+ T cells sorted from blood. The rearrangement joins TRBV7-6 to TRBJ2-7; TRBD1 agrees at 7 bases. This receptor was taken from a young man in good health. CDR3 region: CASSLGQGFTYEQYF. The CDR3 DNA follows: TGTGCCAGCAGCTTAGGACAGGGTTTCACCTACGAGCAGTACTTC.